The source of this TCR beta chain is a study of T cells in Graves' hyperthyroidism and ophthalmopathy. General study results and limits: Ophthalmopathy, as predicted by the model, came a median around 6.7 months after the prediction. Peripheral blood also featured most of the thyroid clonotypes expanded above 0.001. In the analysis, a 13 V-J model separated ophthalmopathy from stable hyperthyroidism.

This clonotype was seen at least ten times. Its matching antigen is unknown. Calling Graves' hyperthyroidism stable meant ophthalmopathy did not progress within 18 months. Researchers took RNA transcripts and amplified the TCR beta CDR3 regions from them. TCR CDR3 regions were first amplified by RT-PCR with HTBI primers. MiXCR was run by TCRdb on the multiplex PCR reads, yielding one entry per CDR3 protein. The profile shows 500,000 to 750,000 distinct CDR3 sequences, around 45% of them singletons. The clonotype comes from a woman aged 18-30 years with Graves' hyperthyroidism. Sample: peripheral blood or thyroid tissue (not recorded which).

The CDR3 is CASSLGTSGSGNEQFF. CDR3 DNA sequence: TGTGCCAGCAGTTTAGGGACTAGCGGGAGTGGGAATGAGCAGTTCTTC. The J gene is TRBJ2-1, the V gene TRBV12-3 or TRBV12-4, with 13 bases matching TRBD2. This CDR3 contains 16 residues. With V trimmed by 1 base and J by 7 bases, 4 bases remained unmatched.